The 5 T cell receptor beta chains below were found in one sample sequenced in a study of cytomegalovirus exposure and HLA in healthy donors. The PCR was carried out with 60 Vbeta primers and 13 Jbeta primers. Clones were sequenced by immunoSEQ multiplex PCR, and TCRdb holds only the in-frame ones, with some missing. The sample shows more than 100,000 clones, roughly 85% of them seen only once. Material: PBMCs. The receptors come from a man in his forties in good health and CMV-seronegative.

This clone was observed once. The chain employs TRBV7-2 and TRBJ1-1; TRBD1 is a possible D gene (6 bases). Trimming stripped 7 bases from V and 11 bases from J, with 23 bases between. Looked up from germline, CDR1 is SGHTA and CDR2 is FQGNSA. The CDR3 covers 14 residues. The DNA for the CDR3 is TGTGCCAGCAACCCGAAGGGGGATACTGGGACGGCTTTCTTT. Encoded protein: CASNPKGDTGTAFF.

The V gene is TRBV27, the J gene TRBJ1-1; the D is unclear. The CDR3 covers 16 residues. Germline V lookup: CDR1 MNHEY, CDR2 SMNVEV (reference sequence). Trimming took off 2 bases at V and 4 bases at J, with 17 bases between the two ends. The CDR3 spells CASSLPGVKSVTEAFF. In DNA, the CDR3 is TGTGCCAGCAGTTTACCCGGGGTCAAATCCGTCACTGAAGCTTTCTTT.

Only a few counts were recorded for this clone. The gene calls are TRBV27 and TRBJ2-7, with D tentatively TRBD1 (6 bases). Germline loops: CDR1 MNHEY, CDR2 SMNVEV (reference sequence). The V gene lost 7 bases and the J gene lost 2 bases, with 18 bases spanning the gap. CDR3 length equals 15 residues. This CDR3 is CASTNMGTPTYEQYF. The CDR3 DNA sequence: TGTGCCAGCACCAATATGGGGACACCTACCTACGAGCAGTACTTC.

V is TRBV2 and J is TRBJ2-2; 7 nucleotides line up with TRBD1. In germline, CDR1 is SNHLY, CDR2 FYNNEI. Trimming cost V 7 bases and J 2 bases; bases outside gene matches: 16. This CDR3 region has 18 residues. CDR3 DNA: TGTGCCAGCACCGGGGTTCGGTGGGGGACAGCCAACACCGGGGAGCTGTTTTTT. Translation: CASTGVRWGTANTGELFF.

V usage is TRBV21-1 and J usage is TRBJ2-1; the D call in the table, TRBD2, was not verified against the DNA. TRBV21-1 is noted as a pseudogene. CDR3 length equals 15 residues. In nucleotides, the CDR3 is TGTGCCAGCAGCAAAGGCGGGACTGATCGCAATGAGCAGTTCTTC. It codes for CASSKGGTDRNEQFF.